The 27 T cell receptor beta chains in this list originate from one sample, sequenced in a study of CD8 T cells in ankylosing spondylitis. Points from the study as a whole: Made up of 7 to 9 highly homologous variants, a TCR beta motif appeared characteristic of ankylosing spondylitis blood.

One entry per CDR3 protein, called by TCRdb with MiXCR from the 5' RACE reads. The repertoire has under 550,000 distinct CDR3 sequences, 26% of them found once; the top ten carry under 0.9%. For these TCRs, the target antigens are not known. The sample comprised blood, either unsorted or a sorted T cell fraction (not recorded which). These receptors were collected from a male donor with ankylosing spondylitis.

This clonotype was observed at least ten times. The chain couples TRBV19 to TRBJ2-1; D is tentatively TRBD1 or TRBD2 (7 bases each). Germline CDR1 reads LNHDA; CDR2 reads SQIVND (reference sequence). The CDR3 covers 12 residues. Trimming removed 4 bases from V and 12 bases from J, with 13 bases in between. The CDR3 DNA sequence: TGTGCCAGTAGTACGACAGGGAGGGGGCAGTTCTTC. Amino acids: CASSTTGRGQFF.

Only a few counts were recorded for this clonotype. This sequence joins TRBV5-1 and TRBJ1-1, with D uncertain. Trimming removed 3 bases at V and 0 bases at J, with 15 bases between. Germline V lookup: CDR1 SGHRS, CDR2 YFSETQ. There are 16 residues in the CDR3. The CDR3 loop is CASSSPRAGMNTEAFF. In DNA form, the CDR3 reads TGCGCCAGCAGCTCGCCGAGGGCAGGAATGAACACTGAAGCTTTCTTT.

This clonotype was observed a few times. The chain combines TRBV12-3 or TRBV12-4 with TRBJ2-7; 8 bases line up with TRBD2. The length of the CDR3 is 13 residues. V lost 6 bases to trimming and J lost 6 bases; unmatched junction nucleotides: 7. CDR3 protein: CASSLTGTSEQYF. CDR3 coding DNA: TGTGCCAGCAGCCTTACAGGGACTAGCGAGCAGTACTTC.

The chain links TRBV5-1 to TRBJ2-7, with TRBD2 identical over 7 bases. The CDR3 consists of 14 residues. V dropped 0 bases and J dropped 3; count of bases not matched to a gene: 3. Germline V gene data show CDR1 as SGHRS and CDR2 as YFSETQ. CDR3 sequence reads: CASSLATSVYEQYF. In DNA form, the CDR3 reads TGCGCCAGCAGCTTGGCCACTAGCGTCTACGAGCAGTACTTC.

The chain links TRBV5-1 to TRBJ2-5; 8 positions match TRBD1. The CDR3 totals 13 residues. Germline assignment: CDR1 SGHRS and CDR2 YFSETQ. Trimming cost V 6 bases and J 5 bases; bases outside gene matches: 6. CDR3 nucleotide sequence: TGCGCCAGCAATCAGGGGGCGAGGGAGACCCAGTACTTC. Amino acid sequence: CASNQGARETQYF.

The chain recombines TRBV29-1 with TRBJ1-2, with D tentatively TRBD1 (6 bases). The V gene's germline CDR1 is SQVTM and CDR2 ANQGSEA. This CDR3 region has 16 residues. The ends were cut back, 2 bases at V and 6 bases at J, with 22 bases in the middle. In DNA, the CDR3 is TGCAGCGTTGAACTATTCAGGGACACCCTCGGAGATGGCTACACCTTC. Protein product: CSVELFRDTLGDGYTF.

J is TRBJ1-2 and V is TRBV4-2, with 7 bases identical to TRBD1. The CDR3 loop spans 15 amino acids. The germline CDR1 and CDR2 sequences are LGHNA and YNFKEQ. The J segment lost 4 bases and the V segment lost 3 bases, leaving 8 bases of the junction unmatched. The CDR3 sequence: CASSQRQGTSYGYTF. CDR3 bases: TGTGCCAGCAGCCAGAGACAGGGAACCTCCTATGGCTACACCTTC.

V usage is TRBV6-1 and J usage is TRBJ1-2; TRBD1 is a possible D gene (5 bases). Germline V CDR1 and CDR2: MNHNS, SASEGT. This CDR3 has 16 amino acids. V shed 7 bases and J shed 0 bases, with 18 bases lying between them. The CDR3: CASTPLQRGANYGYTF. CDR3 nucleotides: TGTGCCAGCACCCCCCTCCAGAGGGGAGCTAACTATGGCTACACCTTC.

J is TRBJ1-5 and V is TRBV7-9; 7 nucleotides agree with TRBD1. The CDR3 covers 13 residues. V trimming: 5 bases; J trimming: 7 bases; junction bases outside the gene matches: 5. CDR1 is SEHNR and CDR2 is FQNEAQ in the germline V gene (reference sequence). Here the CDR3 reads CASSLTGEQPQHF. The CDR3 DNA sequence: TGTGCCAGCAGCCTCACAGGGGAACAGCCCCAGCATTTT.

The chain links TRBV15 to TRBJ1-1; maybe TRBD1 (6 bases). V lost 3 bases and J 5 bases, leaving 13 bases between the germline ends. The CDR3 contains 14 residues. CDR1 is LNHNV, CDR2 YYDKDF, per germline (reference sequence). CDR3 nucleotide sequence: TGTGCCACCAGCAGGGACCCGGGGGCTACTGAAGCTTTCTTT. Translating gives CATSRDPGATEAFF.

The CDR3 sequence: CSARRADRDYGYTF. The CDR3 region has the DNA TGCAGTGCCCGCCGAGCCGACAGGGACTATGGCTACACCTTC. The chain couples TRBV20-1 to TRBJ1-2; 7 nucleotides line up with TRBD1. The germline V gene has CDR1 DFQATT and CDR2 SNEGSKA (reference sequence). J gave up 3 bases and V 6 bases, and 10 bases lay outside the gene matches. The CDR3 is 14 residues long.

The rearrangement joins TRBV5-1 to TRBJ2-1; 7 nucleotides match TRBD2. Germline V gene data show CDR1 as SGHRS and CDR2 as YFSETQ. This CDR3 contains 15 residues. After removal of 0 bases from V and 8 bases from J, the junction contained 8 bases not matched to a gene. The DNA of the CDR3 is TGCGCCAGCAGCTTGGTATTGCGGGGGAACGATGAGCAGTTCTTC. It translates to CASSLVLRGNDEQFF.

This clonotype was counted a few times. This chain joins TRBV12-3 or TRBV12-4 and TRBJ1-5, with unresolved D. The CDR3 totals 13 residues. V lost 6 bases and J 4 bases, leaving 10 bases between the germline ends. CDR3 sequence reads: CASRQDGNQPQHF. The DNA for the CDR3 is TGTGCCAGCAGGCAGGACGGAAATCAGCCCCAGCATTTT.

This clonotype was detected only a few times. This chain links TRBV12-3 or TRBV12-4 with TRBJ1-5, with unresolved D. Trimming took off 1 base at V and 2 bases at J, with 6 bases between the two ends. The CDR3 is made up of 14 amino acids. This CDR3 reads CASSLGSGNQPQHF. The CDR3 DNA is TGTGCCAGCAGTTTAGGGTCGGGCAATCAGCCCCAGCATTTT.

The rearrangement uses TRBV7-8 and TRBJ2-1, with D maybe TRBD2 (5 bases). The length of the CDR3 is 17 residues. CDR1 and CDR2 from the germline V gene are SGHVS and FQNEAQ. Trimming cost V 5 bases and J 0 bases, with 17 bases left between them. The CDR3 region is CASSPRRMGSSYNEQFF. The DNA for the CDR3 is TGTGCCAGCAGCCCCCGCCGTATGGGGAGCTCCTACAATGAGCAGTTCTTC.

The chain couples TRBV5-1 to TRBJ2-5; D unresolved. Trimming shortened V by 0 bases and J by 0 bases, and 9 bases separated the two germline ends. CDR3 length: 15 amino acids. CDR1 and CDR2 from the germline V gene are SGHRS and YFSETQ. In DNA, the CDR3 is TGCGCCAGCAGCTTGGGTCCTACCAACCAAGAGACCCAGTACTTC. Translating it yields CASSLGPTNQETQYF.

Only a few counts were recorded for this clonotype. The rearrangement links TRBV12-3 or TRBV12-4 to TRBJ2-3; D remains unclear. The CDR3 is 14 residues long. Trimming removed 7 bases from V and 1 base from J, with 12 bases in between. The DNA for the CDR3 is TGTGCCAGCACCGCTGGGTCTGGCACAGATACGCAGTATTTT. Its protein is CASTAGSGTDTQYF.

The V call is TRBV12-3 or TRBV12-4, the J call TRBJ2-4; perhaps TRBD2 as D (7 bases). Trimming left V 0 bases short and J 9 bases short, with 21 bases between. The CDR3 is 17 residues long. The CDR3 loop reads CASSLAPPGGGASIQYF. The CDR3 coding sequence is TGTGCCAGCAGTTTAGCCCCTCCTGGCGGGGGCGCATCCATTCAGTACTTC.

The gene calls are TRBV5-1 and TRBJ1-3, with 8 bases matching TRBD1. V was clipped by 4 bases and J by 2 bases; unmatched bases: 8. Germline V gene lookup returns CDR1 SGHRS and CDR2 YFSETQ. The CDR3 consists of 16 residues. DNA for the CDR3: TGCGCCAGCAGCGTGACAGGGGTCAAGCCTGGAAACACCATATATTTT. Translating it yields CASSVTGVKPGNTIYF.

This chain joins TRBV2 and TRBJ1-1, with TRBD1 matching over 7 bases. The CDR3 extends over 14 amino acids. Trimming took 7 bases from V and 3 from J; bases not matched to a gene: 8. Germline V gene sequence: CDR1 SNHLY, CDR2 FYNNEI. CDR3 sequence: CASNQDREDTEAFF. CDR3 sequence (DNA): TGTGCCAGCAACCAAGACAGGGAGGACACTGAAGCTTTCTTT.

The chain employs TRBV20-1 and TRBJ2-3, with D unresolved. CDR3 length equals 15 residues. Germline V gives CDR1 DFQATT, CDR2 SNEGSKA (reference sequence). V was trimmed by 6 bases and J by 0 bases, leaving 16 bases between them. This CDR3 is CSARQIVSSTDTQYF. In DNA form, the CDR3 reads TGCAGTGCCAGGCAGATAGTTTCTAGCACAGATACGCAGTATTTT.

This clonotype showed up just a few times. The chain employs TRBV3-1 and TRBJ1-2; 8 bases fit TRBD1. Germline-derived CDR1 and CDR2 are LGHDT and YNNKEL (reference sequence). J gave up 4 bases and V 1 base, and 5 bases lay outside the gene matches. There are 15 residues in the CDR3. CDR3 nucleotide sequence: TGTGCCAGCAGCCAAGGTGCAGGGGGCGGCTATGGCTACACCTTC. This encodes CASSQGAGGGYGYTF.

The rearrangement links TRBV20-1 to TRBJ2-7; D is unclear. The CDR3 has 15 residues. CDR1 is DFQATT and CDR2 is SNEGSKA in the germline V gene (reference sequence). With 1 base removed from V and 5 bases from J, the gap between germline ends came to 18 bases. CDR3 coding DNA: TGCAGTGCTAGAGCAGGCCCGAGTCAAGTCCACGAGCAGTACTTC. Translating gives CSARAGPSQVHEQYF.

There are a few counts of this clonotype. Here the CDR3 reads CASSPGQRDSPLHF. The CDR3 coding sequence is TGTGCCAGCTCCCCAGGGCAGCGAGATTCACCCCTCCACTTT. The chain uses TRBV7-2 and TRBJ1-6; maybe TRBD1 (5 bases). The CDR3 has 14 amino acids. Germline CDR1 is SGHTA and CDR2 is FQGNSA. V was pared by 8 bases and J by 8 bases, with 16 bases between.

This rearrangement joins TRBV10-3 to TRBJ2-7, with TRBD1 matching 11 bases. Unmatched junction bases numbered 0, after V lost 6 bases and J lost 2 bases. In germline, CDR1 is ENHRY, CDR2 SYGVKD. The CDR3 totals 13 residues. This chain's CDR3 is CAIRGQGAYEQYF. CDR3 DNA: TGTGCCATCAGGGGACAGGGGGCCTACGAGCAGTACTTC.

The chain has TRBV3-1 and TRBJ1-2, with D possibly being TRBD1 (5 bases). This CDR3 has 15 amino acids. The germline gives CDR1 LGHDT, CDR2 YNNKEL (reference sequence). The V and J ends lost 5 bases and 5 bases respectively, with 18 bases between them. The CDR3 region is CASSTRPGLSYGYTF. The CDR3 region has the DNA TGTGCCAGCAGCACCCGCCCGGGACTTTCTTATGGCTACACCTTC.

This clonotype occurred a few times. The chain recombines TRBV6-5 with TRBJ2-7; 7 bases are a match to TRBD2. The V gene end was trimmed by 4 bases and the J gene end by 5 bases; junction bases not matched to a gene: 11. CDR3 length equals 15 residues. The germline CDR1 and CDR2 sequences are MNHEY and SVGAGI. The CDR3 is CASSSMLGDYNEQYV. The CDR3, as DNA: TGTGCCAGCAGTTCAATGCTCGGGGACTATAACGAGCAGTACGTC.